This T cell receptor (beta chain) is drawn from a study of blood T cell repertoires in COVID-19. Study-wide context: Italy, Spain and the United States were the sources of the convalescent and acute COVID-19 samples. The cDNA or gDNA used as material had been derived from T cells, B-cell-depleted T cells, or PBMCs.

Original methodology: Amplifying reference gene primers gave estimates of nucleated cell counts. The protocol was immunoSEQ multiplex PCR, while the TCRdb copy is restricted to in-frame clones and leaves out a portion. That table is the source of V, J and clone size, and D and trimming were worked out from the DNA. The table shows about 140,000 clones, with about three quarters occurring only once. The clonotype was recovered from a woman aged 45-60 years with active or convalescent COVID-19. The specimen was peripheral blood.

The CDR3 spells CASSISEYGYTF. The CDR3 region has the DNA TGTGCCAGTAGTATTTCCGAGTATGGCTACACCTTC. V is TRBV19 and J is TRBJ1-2; the D is unclear. Germline V lookup: CDR1 LNHDA, CDR2 SQIVND (reference sequence). The V end lost 3 bases, the J end lost 5 bases, and 7 bases lay between the germline ends. This CDR3 region has 12 residues.